Each of the 29 T cell receptor beta chains below was sequenced from the same sample in a study of blood T cell repertoires in COVID-19. Profiled with immunoSEQ multiplex PCR; TCRdb holds only in-frame clones, not every one. The profile shows about 240,000 clones, roughly 80% of them singletons. Input material: peripheral blood. These receptors all come from an elderly woman with acute or convalescent COVID-19.

V usage is TRBV6-1 and J usage is TRBJ1-5, with TRBD1 as a possible D gene (5 bases). With 3 bases removed from V and 6 bases from J, the gap between germline ends came to 9 bases. The CDR3 is made up of 13 amino acids. The germline CDR1 and CDR2 sequences are MNHNS and SASEGT. The CDR3 DNA follows: TGTGCCAGCAGTGAGGCAGGGTTTCAGCCCCAGCATTTT. It translates to CASSEAGFQPQHF.

The chain recombines TRBV5-1 with TRBJ2-7; 8 nucleotides line up with TRBD2. The CDR3 consists of 17 residues. V was pared by 0 bases and J by 0 bases, with 8 bases of the junction left unmatched. Germline V lookup: CDR1 SGHRS, CDR2 YFSETQ. CDR3 loop: CASSLVGGGSLSYEQYF. CDR3 bases: TGCGCCAGCAGCTTGGTCGGGGGGGGGTCCCTCTCCTACGAGCAGTACTTC.

A remark on this clone: Other DNA sequences in this sample translate to the same CDR3. The rearrangement uses TRBV18 and TRBJ1-1; TRBD1 might be the D (6 bases). CDR3 size: 14 residues. V lost 3 bases, J lost 1 base, and 9 bases lay in between. Germline assignment: CDR1 KGHSH and CDR2 LQKENI. CDR3 coding DNA: TGTGCCAGCTCACCCGACAGGAGGAACACTGAAGCTTTCTTT. Residues: CASSPDRRNTEAFF.

This rearrangement joins TRBV7-9 to TRBJ2-1; 8 nucleotides agree with TRBD1. Trimming took 0 bases from V and 6 from J; bases not matched to a gene: 4. Germline V CDR1 and CDR2: SEHNR, FQNEAQ (reference sequence). CDR3 length: 15 residues. CDR3 region: CASSLAGQARNEQFF. The CDR3, as DNA: TGTGCCAGCAGCTTAGCGGGACAGGCCCGCAATGAGCAGTTCTTC.

The chain is built from TRBV3-1 (or the pseudogene TRBV3-2) and TRBJ1-2; D ambiguous. The germline CDR1 and CDR2 sequences are LGHDT and YNNKEL (reference sequence). V was cut by 6 bases and J by 5 bases, with 7 bases left in between. This CDR3 comprises 11 residues. CDR3 protein: CASSTTYGYTF. In DNA form, the CDR3 reads TGTGCCAGCAGTACCACTTATGGCTACACCTTC.

CDR3 nucleotides: TGTGCCAGTAGTACCATCGACAGGGGAGGCAATCAGCCCCAGCATTTT. It encodes CASSTIDRGGNQPQHF. V is TRBV19 and J is TRBJ1-5; 8 nucleotides match TRBD1. J gave up 2 bases and V 4 bases, and 7 bases lay outside the gene matches. The CDR3 loop spans 16 amino acids. Germline assignment: CDR1 LNHDA and CDR2 SQIVND (reference sequence).

This clone was picked up a small number of times. V gene TRBV5-4 combines with J gene TRBJ1-1; possibly TRBD1 for D (6 bases). CDR3 length: 14 amino acids. V dropped 4 bases and J dropped 2 bases, with 12 bases sitting between them. Per germline, CDR1 SGHNT and CDR2 YYREEE (reference sequence). For the CDR3, the DNA is TGTGCCAGCAGCCCCAGGACAGTCAACACTGAAGCTTTCTTT. This encodes CASSPRTVNTEAFF. The full variable domain, rest sourced from reference TRBV5-4 and TRBJ1-1, is ETGVTQSPTHLIKTRGQQVTLRCSSQSGHNTVSWYQQALGQGPQFIFQYYREEENGRGNFPPRFSGLQFPNYSSELNVNALELDDSALYLCASSPRTVNTEAFFGQGTRLTVV.

V is TRBV28 and J is TRBJ1-6; 9 bases fit TRBD1. The CDR3 covers 15 residues. CDR1 and CDR2 from the germline V gene are MDHEN and SYDVKM. V lost 1 base to trimming and J lost 9 bases; unmatched junction nucleotides: 4. CDR3: CASSLLDRGRSPLHF. As DNA, the CDR3 is TGTGCCAGCAGTTTATTGGACAGGGGTCGTTCACCCCTCCACTTT.

V and J are TRBV28 and TRBJ1-1; D is unresolved. V dropped 3 bases and J dropped 5 bases, with 10 bases sitting between them. The germline gives CDR1 MDHEN, CDR2 SYDVKM. This CDR3 is 13 amino acids long. CDR3 sequence reads: CASSLPLGTEAFF. The CDR3 DNA reads TGTGCCAGCAGTTTGCCTCTCGGGACTGAAGCTTTCTTT.

V is TRBV11-3 and J is TRBJ2-2; D gene uncertain. From germline, CDR1 is SGHNT and CDR2 YENEEA. The V and J ends lost 2 bases and 6 bases respectively, with 4 bases between them. The CDR3 runs 12 residues. The CDR3 DNA is TGTGCCAGCAGCTTACGTTCCGGGGAGCTGTTTTTT. Amino acids: CASSLRSGELFF.

This clone has more than one count but fewer than ten. The chain has TRBV5-1 and TRBJ2-7; D is perhaps TRBD1 (6 bases). Trimming cost V 0 bases and J 4 bases, with 14 bases left between them. Germline-derived CDR1 and CDR2 are SGHRS and YFSETQ. This CDR3 contains 15 residues. CDR3 loop: CASSLDGRGRYEQYF. The DNA for the CDR3 is TGCGCCAGCAGCTTGGATGGCAGGGGTCGATACGAGCAGTACTTC.

V and J are TRBV6-5 and TRBJ2-5; TRBD1 matches at 7 bases. The V and J ends lost 5 bases and 5 bases, in that order; junction bases with no gene match: 11. Germline-derived CDR1 and CDR2 are MNHEY and SVGAGI. The CDR3 sequence is 15 residues long. The CDR3 bases are TGTGCCAGCAGTCACGACAGGGTGAGGGAGGAGACCCAGTACTTC. Its translation: CASSHDRVREETQYF.

This sequence joins TRBV3-1 (or the pseudogene TRBV3-2) and TRBJ2-3, with 8 bases identical to TRBD2. Germline CDR1 is LGHDT and CDR2 is YNNKEL (reference sequence). Losses at the gene ends were 1 base for V and 8 bases for J; bases not matched to a gene: 2. This CDR3 is 13 amino acids long. CDR3 amino acids: CASSQGAGGTQYF. The CDR3 coding sequence is TGTGCCAGCAGCCAAGGCGCGGGGGGTACGCAGTATTTT.

The chain couples TRBV19 to TRBJ1-1, with D unclear. The length of the CDR3 is 14 residues. CDR1 LNHDA and CDR2 SQIVND come from the germline V gene (reference sequence). Trimming removed 1 base at V and 2 bases at J, with 8 bases between. CDR3 sequence reads: CASSIGLRNTEAFF. CDR3 bases: TGTGCCAGTAGTATAGGATTGCGTAACACTGAAGCTTTCTTT.

The rearrangement links TRBV5-1 to TRBJ1-1; maybe TRBD1 (6 bases). Trimming cost V 3 bases and J 3 bases, with 6 bases left between them. CDR1 and CDR2 (germline): SGHRS, YFSETQ. CDR3 length: 12 amino acids. CDR3 loop: CASSSGDTEAFF. CDR3 in DNA: TGCGCCAGCAGCTCAGGGGACACTGAAGCTTTCTTT.

The chain carries TRBV18 and TRBJ2-1, with D possibly matching TRBD2 (6 bases). Trimming stripped 0 bases from V and 8 bases from J, with 14 bases between. The germline V gene encodes CDR1 KGHSH and CDR2 LQKENI. The CDR3 sequence is 15 residues long. Here the CDR3 reads CASSPPVQGGDEQFF. The CDR3 DNA is TGTGCCAGCTCACCACCGGTGCAAGGAGGGGATGAGCAGTTCTTC. Together with reference TRBV18 and TRBJ2-1, the CDR3 gives the full variable domain: NAGVMQNPRHLVRRRGQEARLRCSPMKGHSHVYWYRQLPEEGLKFMVYLQKENIIDESGMPKERFSAEFPKEGPSILRIQQVVRGDSAAYFCASSPPVQGGDEQFFGPGTRLTVL.

The rearrangement joins TRBV5-4 to TRBJ1-6; 7 nucleotides line up with TRBD1. The germline V gene encodes CDR1 SGHNT and CDR2 YYREEE (reference sequence). This CDR3 has 16 residues. Germline trimming cut 4 bases from V and 5 bases from J; bases unmatched to any gene: 9. The DNA for the CDR3 is TGTGCCAGCAGCATCGACGGGACAGCTAATAATTCACCCCTCCACTTT. It codes for CASSIDGTANNSPLHF. The full variable domain, its missing parts supplied by reference TRBV5-4 and TRBJ1-6, is ETGVTQSPTHLIKTRGQQVTLRCSSQSGHNTVSWYQQALGQGPQFIFQYYREEENGRGNFPPRFSGLQFPNYSSELNVNALELDDSALYLCASSIDGTANNSPLHFGNGTRLTVT.

V usage is TRBV21-1 and J usage is TRBJ2-3; the D segment call TRBD2 is taken from the table without a DNA check. TRBV21-1 is given as a pseudogene. This CDR3 has 16 amino acids. Written as DNA, the CDR3 is TGTGCCAGCAGCAAAGGCAGCGGGGCTAGCACAGATACGCAGTATTTT. Protein product: CASSKGSGASTDTQYF.

This sequence joins TRBV5-1 and TRBJ2-3; D gene unclear. The CDR3 covers 14 residues. In germline, CDR1 is SGHRS, CDR2 YFSETQ. V was trimmed by 5 bases and J by 4 bases, leaving 14 bases between them. CDR3 in amino acids: CASREAPVPDTQYF. Written as DNA, the CDR3 is TGCGCCAGCAGAGAGGCCCCGGTGCCAGATACGCAGTATTTT. Based on the CDR3 plus reference TRBV5-1 and TRBJ2-3, the full variable domain is KAGVTQTPRYLIKTRGQQVTLSCSPISGHRSVSWYQQTPGQGLQFLFEYFSETQRNKGNFPGRFSGRQFSNSRSEMNVSTLELGDSALYLCASREAPVPDTQYFGPGTRLTVL.

The chain is built from TRBV5-6 and TRBJ2-7; possible D gene TRBD1, 5 bases. The V gene lost 10 bases and the J gene lost 3 bases, with 20 bases spanning the gap. The CDR3 length is 14 residues. Per the germline V gene, CDR1 is SGHDT and CDR2 is YYEEEE. The CDR3 nucleotides are TGTGCCTCGATAGGGGCAGGGATAGGCTACGAGCAGTACTTC. Its protein product is CASIGAGIGYEQYF.

This chain connects TRBV4-1 to TRBJ2-6; D is uncertain. Germline CDR1 is MGHRA and CDR2 is YSYEKL. Deletions cut 0 bases from V and 3 bases from J, with 6 bases between. The CDR3 spans 15 residues. CDR3 DNA sequence: TGCGCCAGCAGCCAAGACCCCTTTGGGGCCAACGTCCTGACTTTC. The encoded protein is CASSQDPFGANVLTF.

The J gene is TRBJ1-4, the V gene TRBV28; a possible D gene is TRBD1 (5 bases). CDR3 length: 14 amino acids. Germline assignment: CDR1 MDHEN and CDR2 SYDVKM. Trimming removed 7 bases from V and 8 bases from J, with 17 bases in between. This CDR3 is CASTDRTGGEKLFF. The CDR3 nucleotides are TGTGCCAGCACTGACAGAACTGGAGGGGAAAAACTGTTTTTT.

The J gene is TRBJ2-1, the V gene TRBV7-9; tentatively, D is TRBD2 (6 bases). The germline CDR1 and CDR2 sequences are SEHNR and FQNEAQ (reference sequence). The length of the CDR3 is 13 residues. Deletions cut 0 bases from V and 7 bases from J, with 7 bases between. In DNA, the CDR3 is TGTGCCAGCAGCTTAGCGGGGAGGAATGAGCAGTTCTTC. It is translated as CASSLAGRNEQFF.

The gene calls are TRBV19 and TRBJ2-3; TRBD2 matches at 8 bases. The CDR3 has 17 residues. The V segment lost 1 base and the J segment 0 bases; nucleotides outside the gene matches: 6. Germline assignment: CDR1 LNHDA and CDR2 SQIVND (reference sequence). The CDR3 DNA follows: TGTGCCAGTAGTATAGTCGGCGGGGGGCTAAGCACAGATACGCAGTATTTT. This encodes CASSIVGGGLSTDTQYF.

The chain combines TRBV28 with TRBJ2-7; maybe TRBD1 (5 bases). V was pared by 4 bases and J by 6 bases, with 13 bases between. There are 13 residues in the CDR3. Per germline, CDR1 MDHEN and CDR2 SYDVKM. CDR3 DNA sequence: TGTGCCAGCAGTTCCCAAGGACATGGCGAGCAGTACTTC. Amino acids: CASSSQGHGEQYF.

This clone was detected only a few times. This chain uses TRBV11-3 with TRBJ2-7, with TRBD1 identical over 7 bases. This CDR3 has 14 residues. The junction had 6 bases not matched to a gene; V was cut back by 7 bases and J by 0 bases. The germline CDR1 and CDR2 sequences are SGHNT and YENEEA. The CDR3 DNA follows: TGTGCCAGCAAGGGACAGAAGTCCTCCTACGAGCAGTACTTC. The encoded protein is CASKGQKSSYEQYF.

The V and J genes are TRBV28 and TRBJ1-3; TRBD1 aligns across 7 bases. V trimming: 7 bases; J trimming: 4 bases; junction bases outside the gene matches: 10. The CDR3 extends over 15 amino acids. CDR1 is MDHEN, CDR2 SYDVKM, per germline. In nucleotides, the CDR3 is TGTGCCAGCAAAAAATCAGGGGGAAGGGGAAACACCATATATTTT. Its translation is CASKKSGGRGNTIYF.

This clone was seen only once. The chain uses TRBV28 and TRBJ1-4, with 10 bases fitting TRBD1. Trimming removed 4 bases from V and 6 bases from J; junction bases left unmatched: 20. The CDR3 consists of 20 residues. Germline lookup yields CDR1 MDHEN and CDR2 SYDVKM. CDR3 sequence reads: CASSSPAGTGAIQYDEKLFF. CDR3 nucleotide sequence: TGTGCCAGCAGTTCTCCCGCCGGGACAGGGGCAATCCAATACGATGAAAAACTGTTTTTT.

The chain joins TRBV18 to TRBJ2-7; TRBD2 matches 11 bases. The CDR3 is 16 residues long. Germline CDR1 is KGHSH and CDR2 is LQKENI. After removal of 3 bases from V and 2 bases from J, the junction contained 6 bases not matched to a gene. The CDR3, as DNA: TGTGCCAGCTCACCGGGTAATAGCGGGGGGGCCTACGAGCAGTACTTC. This gives the protein CASSPGNSGGAYEQYF.